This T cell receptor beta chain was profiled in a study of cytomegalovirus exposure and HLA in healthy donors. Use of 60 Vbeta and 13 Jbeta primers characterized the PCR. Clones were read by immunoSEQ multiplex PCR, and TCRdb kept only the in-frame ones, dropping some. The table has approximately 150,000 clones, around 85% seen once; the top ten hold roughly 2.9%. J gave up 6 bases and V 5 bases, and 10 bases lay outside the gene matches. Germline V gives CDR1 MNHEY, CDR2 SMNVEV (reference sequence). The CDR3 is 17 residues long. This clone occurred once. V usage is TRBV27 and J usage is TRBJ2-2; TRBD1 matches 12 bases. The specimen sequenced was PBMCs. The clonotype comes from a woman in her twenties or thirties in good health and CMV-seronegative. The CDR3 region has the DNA TGTGCCAGCAGTGGAATTCCGGGACAGGGGGCGGCCGGGGAGCTGTTTTTT. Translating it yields CASSGIPGQGAAGELFF.